This is a list of T cell receptor beta chains from one sample in a study of radiation and T cells in renal cell carcinoma. Clones were read by immunoSEQ multiplex PCR, and TCRdb kept only the in-frame ones, dropping some. The table shows 50,000 to 75,000 clones, with 65% to 80% occurring only once. Source: blood, taken from a patient whose treatment included radiotherapy and nephrectomy. The receptors were gathered from a man aged 55 to 69 with renal cell carcinoma. CDR3s include the opening cysteine and the closing phenylalanine or tryptophan. The order of the fields is V gene, CDR3 length, D gene, clone size, J gene, CDR3 DNA, CDR3 protein. The D gene is left open where the match is weak. Part of the rows lack a size; the others show once, few, many or a class for expanded clones.

V: TRBV20-1; length: 11; D: NA; size: NA; J: TRBJ2-5; DNA: TGCAGGCGAGTCATTAAAGAGACCCAGTACTTC; CDR3: CRRVIKETQYF
V: TRBV5-1; length: 16; D: TRBD2; size: NA; J: TRBJ2-2; DNA: TGCGCCAGCAGCTTAGGAACTAGCGGGGATGCCGGGGAGCTGTTTTTT; CDR3: CASSLGTSGDAGELFF
V: TRBV6-1; length: 13; D: TRBD1; size: NA; J: TRBJ1-2; DNA: TGTGCCAGCAGTTTGACAGGGGCCCCGAGTATCCCCTTC; CDR3: CASSLTGAPSIPF
V: TRBV7-2; length: 14; D: NA; size: NA; J: TRBJ2-7; DNA: TGTGCCAGCAGCGCCGGCCTTCTTCCCTACGAGCAGTACTTC; CDR3: CASSAGLLPYEQYF
V: TRBV6-4; length: 16; D: NA; size: NA; J: TRBJ2-1; DNA: TGTGCCAGCAGCCCCCAGAGCGGATTCCCGTACAATGAGCAGTTCTTC; CDR3: CASSPQSGFPYNEQFF
V: TRBV5-1; length: 17; D: TRBD1; size: once; J: TRBJ2-5; DNA: TGCGCCAGCAGCTTCATATCCGGGACAGGGGGCGATGAGACCCAGTACTTC; CDR3: CASSFISGTGGDETQYF
V: TRBV5-1; length: 16; D: TRBD2; size: NA; J: TRBJ2-2; DNA: TGCGCCAGCAGCCTACGGACTAGCGGATCGGGCGGGGAGCTGTTTTTT; CDR3: CASSLRTSGSGGELFF
V: TRBV6-5; length: 14; D: NA; size: NA; J: TRBJ2-1; DNA: TGTGCCAGCAGCTGGGGCGGTTCCTACAATGAGCAGTTCTTC; CDR3: CASSWGGSYNEQFF
V: TRBV7-9; length: 14; D: NA; size: NA; J: TRBJ2-7; DNA: TGTGCCAGCGCCAAATTGGACAGGGAGGGCGAGCAGTACTTC; CDR3: CASAKLDREGEQYF
V: TRBV2; length: 14; D: NA; size: NA; J: TRBJ1-2; DNA: TGTGCCAGCAGGGACGGATGGGTGAACTATGGCTACACCTTC; CDR3: CASRDGWVNYGYTF
V: TRBV15; length: 16; D: TRBD2; size: NA; J: TRBJ2-3; DNA: TGTGCCACCAGCAGAGTCATAGCGGGGGCCACAGATACGCAGTATTTT; CDR3: CATSRVIAGATDTQYF
V: TRBV29-1; length: 13; D: TRBD1; size: NA; J: TRBJ1-1; DNA: TGCAGCGTGATAGGACAGGTTAACACTGAAGCTTTCTTT; CDR3: CSVIGQVNTEAFF
V: TRBV5-1; length: 13; D: NA; size: once; J: TRBJ1-1; DNA: TGCGCCAGCAGCTTGGAGGTAAACACTGAAGCTTTCTTT; CDR3: CASSLEVNTEAFF
V: TRBV9; length: 16; D: TRBD1; size: NA; J: TRBJ1-2; DNA: TGTGCCAGCAGCGTAGGGGTCAGGGGGGATCCCTATGGCTACACCTTC; CDR3: CASSVGVRGDPYGYTF
V: TRBV9; length: 13; D: TRBD2; size: NA; J: TRBJ2-7; DNA: TGTGCCTCCGGGGGGGCAGGGTCCTACGAGCAGTACTTC; CDR3: CASGGAGSYEQYF
V: TRBV5-5; length: 14; D: NA; size: NA; J: TRBJ1-6; DNA: TGTGCCAGCAGCGTTTTAGGGGAAAATTCACCCCTCCACTTT; CDR3: CASSVLGENSPLHF
V: TRBV2; length: 15; D: TRBD1; size: once; J: TRBJ1-3; DNA: TGTGCCAGCAGCCAACAGGGGGGCTCTGGAAACACCATATATTTT; CDR3: CASSQQGGSGNTIYF
V: TRBV6-1; length: 13; D: NA; size: NA; J: TRBJ2-4; DNA: TGTGCCAGCAATTGGGAGAAGCAAAACATTCAGTACTTC; CDR3: CASNWEKQNIQYF
V: TRBV9; length: 15; D: NA; size: NA; J: TRBJ2-4; DNA: TGTGCCAGCAGCGTAGCAGCAGCGGGTAGGGACATTCAGTACTTC; CDR3: CASSVAAAGRDIQYF
V: TRBV18; length: 13; D: TRBD1; size: once; J: TRBJ2-2; DNA: TGTGCCAGCTCACGACAGGGGACCGGGGAGCTGTTTTTT; CDR3: CASSRQGTGELFF
V: TRBV5-1; length: 16; D: TRBD2; size: NA; J: TRBJ2-3; DNA: TGCGCCAGCAGCTTGGGTGGGCGGGGGGCAGCAGATACGCAGTATTTT; CDR3: CASSLGGRGAADTQYF
V: TRBV11-3; length: 16; D: NA; size: few; J: TRBJ2-1; DNA: TGTGCCAGCAGCTCGGTACAGCCGTTACCCTACAATGAGCAGTTCTTC; CDR3: CASSSVQPLPYNEQFF
V: TRBV6-1; length: 16; D: NA; size: NA; J: TRBJ2-4; DNA: TGTGCCAGCAGTGAAGCCCTAGCGGAGGGGGGGAACATTCAGTACTTC; CDR3: CASSEALAEGGNIQYF
V: TRBV10-3; length: 18; D: NA; size: NA; J: TRBJ1-2; DNA: TGTGCCATCAGTGAGTCTGGTCAGTCCAGAGGCCAACCGAATGGCTACACCTTC; CDR3: CAISESGQSRGQPNGYTF
V: TRBV19; length: 14; D: TRBD1; size: NA; J: TRBJ1-2; DNA: TGTGCCAGTAGTGGAGGACAGGGGTGGTATGGCTACACCTTC; CDR3: CASSGGQGWYGYTF
V: TRBV10-2; length: 15; D: TRBD2; size: once; J: TRBJ2-7; DNA: TGCGCCAGCTGCGATGGGGGAGCGGGAGATGACGAGCAGTACTTC; CDR3: CASCDGGAGDDEQYF
V: TRBV5-4; length: 14; D: NA; size: NA; J: TRBJ1-1; DNA: TGTGCCAGCAGCTTGACGGCCCGTATCACTGAAGCTTTCTTT; CDR3: CASSLTARITEAFF
V: TRBV6-1; length: 12; D: NA; size: NA; J: TRBJ1-1; DNA: TGTGCCAGCAGTTTAGGGCTTGGCGAAGCTTTCTTT; CDR3: CASSLGLGEAFF
V: TRBV2; length: 15; D: TRBD2; size: NA; J: TRBJ2-1; DNA: TGTGCCAGCAAGACTAGCGGGACCCCCTACAATGAGCAGTTCTTC; CDR3: CASKTSGTPYNEQFF
V: TRBV5-1; length: 14; D: NA; size: NA; J: TRBJ2-2; DNA: TGCGCCAGCAGCTTCTCAACGAACACCGGGGAGCTGTTTTTT; CDR3: CASSFSTNTGELFF
V: TRBV5-4; length: 15; D: TRBD1; size: NA; J: TRBJ1-2; DNA: TGTGCCAGCAGCTTACGAGGGGGCGCAAGCTATGGCTACACCTTC; CDR3: CASSLRGGASYGYTF
V: TRBV19; length: 16; D: TRBD1; size: once; J: TRBJ1-3; DNA: TGTGCCAGTAGTCCGCAACAGGGGGCCGCTGGAAACACCATATATTTT; CDR3: CASSPQQGAAGNTIYF
V: TRBV5-1; length: 16; D: NA; size: NA; J: TRBJ2-7; DNA: TGCGCCAGCAGCTTGTCTGCCATTTCCACAGACTACGAGCAGTACTTC; CDR3: CASSLSAISTDYEQYF
V: TRBV2; length: 14; D: NA; size: NA; J: TRBJ2-3; DNA: TGTGCCAGCAGTCCTACTAAAGTCATTGATACGCAGTATTTT; CDR3: CASSPTKVIDTQYF
V: TRBV7-6; length: 16; D: TRBD2; size: NA; J: TRBJ2-5; DNA: TGTGCCAGCAGCTTAAGCATGCGGGGGGCCGAGGAGACCCAGTACTTC; CDR3: CASSLSMRGAEETQYF
V: TRBV5-1; length: 16; D: TRBD1; size: NA; J: TRBJ2-2; DNA: TGCGCCAGCAGCGAACAGGGGGCGGTTGGCACCGGGGAGCTGTTTTTT; CDR3: CASSEQGAVGTGELFF
V: TRBV5-1; length: 14; D: NA; size: once; J: TRBJ1-2; DNA: TGCGCCAGCAGCTTGGCCGCGGGGGTCGATGGCTACACCTTC; CDR3: CASSLAAGVDGYTF